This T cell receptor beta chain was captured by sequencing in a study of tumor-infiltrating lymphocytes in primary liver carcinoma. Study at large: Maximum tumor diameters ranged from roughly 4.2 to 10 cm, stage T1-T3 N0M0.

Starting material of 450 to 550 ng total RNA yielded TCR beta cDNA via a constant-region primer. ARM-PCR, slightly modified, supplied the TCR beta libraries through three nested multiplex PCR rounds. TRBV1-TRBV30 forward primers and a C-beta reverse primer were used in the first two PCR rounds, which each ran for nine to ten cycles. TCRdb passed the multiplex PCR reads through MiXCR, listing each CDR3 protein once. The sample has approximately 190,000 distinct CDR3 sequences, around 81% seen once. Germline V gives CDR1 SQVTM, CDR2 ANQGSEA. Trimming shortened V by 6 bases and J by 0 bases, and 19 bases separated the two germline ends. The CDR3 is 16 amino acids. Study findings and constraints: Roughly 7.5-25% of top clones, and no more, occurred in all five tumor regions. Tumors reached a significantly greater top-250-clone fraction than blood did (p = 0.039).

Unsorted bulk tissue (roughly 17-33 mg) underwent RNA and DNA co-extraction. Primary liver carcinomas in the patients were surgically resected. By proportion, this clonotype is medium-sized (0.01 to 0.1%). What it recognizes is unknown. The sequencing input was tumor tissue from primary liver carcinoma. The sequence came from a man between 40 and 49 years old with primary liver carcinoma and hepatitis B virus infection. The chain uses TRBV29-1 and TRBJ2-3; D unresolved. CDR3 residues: CSVAGVDGRSTDTQYF. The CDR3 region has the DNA TGCAGCGTCGCTGGAGTGGACGGACGTAGCACAGATACGCAGTATTTT.